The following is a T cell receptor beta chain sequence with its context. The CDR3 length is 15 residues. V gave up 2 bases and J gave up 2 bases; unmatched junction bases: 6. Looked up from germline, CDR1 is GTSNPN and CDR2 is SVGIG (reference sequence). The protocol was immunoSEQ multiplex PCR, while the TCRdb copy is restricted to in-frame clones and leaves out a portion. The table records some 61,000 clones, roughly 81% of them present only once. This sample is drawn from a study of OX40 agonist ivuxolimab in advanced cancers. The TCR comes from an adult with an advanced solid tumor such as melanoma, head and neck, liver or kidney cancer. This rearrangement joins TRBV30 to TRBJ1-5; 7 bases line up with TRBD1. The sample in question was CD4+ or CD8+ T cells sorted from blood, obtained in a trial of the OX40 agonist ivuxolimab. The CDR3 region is CAWSRSGGGNQPQHF. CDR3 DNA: TGTGCCTGGAGTCGTTCAGGGGGGGGCAATCAGCCCCAGCATTTT.